The 16 T cell receptor beta chains below come from one sample, sequenced in a study of blood T cell repertoires in COVID-19. The method was immunoSEQ multiplex PCR; TCRdb's version includes in-frame clones alone and lacks a portion of them. The sample consists of 200,000 to 300,000 clones, approximately 84% of them appearing once. The specimen was peripheral blood. The receptors shown here come from a woman between 25 and 40 years old who had recovered from COVID-19.

This chain joins TRBV5-5 and TRBJ2-1; 7 bases are a match to TRBD1. The CDR3 extends over 14 amino acids. The J segment lost 7 bases and the V segment lost 2 bases, leaving 6 bases of the junction unmatched. Per the germline V gene, CDR1 is SGHKS and CDR2 is YYEKEE (reference sequence). The DNA for the CDR3 is TGTGCCAGCAGCTTATGGGACAGCCGAAATGAGCAGTTCTTC. Its protein is CASSLWDSRNEQFF.

The chain links TRBV6-6 to TRBJ2-2; D may be TRBD1 (5 bases). The length of the CDR3 is 17 residues. V lost 5 bases to trimming and J lost 0 bases, with 16 bases between them. Germline V gene sequence: CDR1 MNHNY, CDR2 SVGAGI (reference sequence). The CDR3 bases are TGTGCCAGCAGTCGGACCTCCACAGGCCCGAACACCGGGGAGCTGTTTTTT. It specifies CASSRTSTGPNTGELFF.

J is TRBJ1-3 and V is TRBV9, with D maybe TRBD1 (6 bases). Trimming cost V 4 bases and J 0 bases, with 14 bases left between them. This CDR3 contains 16 residues. Germline CDR1 and CDR2: SGDLS and YYNGEE. CDR3 nucleotides: TGTGCCAGCAGCCTTAGAGGGGACAACTCTGGAAACACCATATATTTT. Encoded protein: CASSLRGDNSGNTIYF.

In DNA, the CDR3 is TGCGCCAGCAGCCAAGATGTTGCGGGAGCTAGCACAGATACGCAGTATTTT. Its protein is CASSQDVAGASTDTQYF. J is TRBJ2-3 and V is TRBV4-3; TRBD2 agrees at 7 bases. This CDR3 has 17 amino acids. V gave up 0 bases and J gave up 0 bases; unmatched junction bases: 6. The germline CDR1 and CDR2 sequences are LGHNA and YSLEER.

This clone has only one observation. This sequence joins TRBV4-1 and TRBJ2-3; no definite D call. This CDR3 has 15 residues. With 1 base removed from V and 4 bases from J, the gap between germline ends came to 12 bases. CDR1 and CDR2 (germline): MGHRA, YSYEKL. Here the CDR3 DNA reads TGCGCCAGCAGCCAAGGCGAAGGTGGAGCAGATACGCAGTATTTT. Amino acids: CASSQGEGGADTQYF.

The chain links TRBV9 to TRBJ2-2; a weak D match, TRBD2 (5 bases). The length of the CDR3 is 15 residues. CDR1 is SGDLS and CDR2 is YYNGEE in the germline V gene. The germline V and J ends were trimmed by 7 bases and 6 bases, with 19 bases remaining between them. CDR3 DNA: TGTGCCAGCGGAGCCGGGAAGGGAACCCCCGGGGAGCTGTTTTTT. This translates into CASGAGKGTPGELFF.

CDR3 residues: CASAGGSEAFF. CDR3 nucleotide sequence: TGTGCCAGCGCCGGTGGGAGTGAAGCTTTCTTT. The chain recombines TRBV18 with TRBJ1-1; the D is unclear. Germline CDR1 KGHSH, CDR2 LQKENI. V shed 8 bases and J shed 7 bases, with 11 bases lying between them. This CDR3 is built from 11 residues.

The chain joins TRBV6-5 to TRBJ1-2; 7 bases are a match to TRBD1. The CDR3 is 14 residues long. Unmatched junction bases numbered 2, after V lost 4 bases and J lost 0 bases. Per germline, CDR1 MNHEY and CDR2 SVGAGI. Here the CDR3 reads CASSSGQTNYGYTF. The CDR3 nucleotides read TGTGCCAGCAGTTCGGGACAGACTAACTATGGCTACACCTTC.

The genes are TRBV21-1 and TRBJ2-1; TRBD1 reflects the table's D call only, with no check against the DNA. TRBV21-1 is a listed pseudogene. The CDR3 runs to 14 residues. The CDR3 DNA is TGTGCCAGCAATGGGGGACAGGGCTACAATGAGCAGTTCTTC. Its translation is CASNGGQGYNEQFF.

The chain recombines TRBV7-7 with TRBJ2-2, with no clear D. Trimming removed 8 bases at V and 4 bases at J, with 8 bases between. This CDR3 region has 12 residues. CDR1 is SSHAT, CDR2 FNYEAQ, per germline (reference sequence). The CDR3 loop reads CASGRITGELFF. CDR3 DNA: TGTGCCAGCGGTAGAATCACCGGGGAGCTGTTTTTT. The full variable domain, its missing parts supplied by reference TRBV7-7 and TRBJ2-2, is GAGVSQSPRYKVTKRGQDVTLRCDPISSHATLYWYQQALGQGPEFLTYFNYEAQPDKSGLPSDRFSAERPEGSISTLTIQRTEQRDSAMYRCASGRITGELFFGEGSRLTVL.

This chain links TRBV2 with TRBJ2-5, with a possible D match to TRBD1 (7 bases). Deletions cut 6 bases from V and 4 bases from J, with 18 bases between. Per the germline V gene, CDR1 is SNHLY and CDR2 is FYNNEI. The CDR3 consists of 15 residues. The chain's CDR3 is CASSPRQGGGETQYF. In nucleotides, the CDR3 is TGTGCCAGCAGCCCAAGACAGGGAGGTGGAGAGACCCAGTACTTC. Supplemented by reference TRBV2 and TRBJ2-5, the full variable domain reads EPEVTQTPSHQVTQMGQEVILRCVPISNHLYFYWYRQILGQKVEFLVSFYNNEISEKSEIFDDQFSVERPDGSNFTLKIRSTKLEDSAMYFCASSPRQGGGETQYFGPGTRLLVL.

V and J are TRBV15 and TRBJ1-5, with 8 bases identical to TRBD1. J lost 0 bases, V lost 8 bases, and 12 bases had no gene match. The CDR3 extends over 17 amino acids. Per the germline V gene, CDR1 is LNHNV and CDR2 is YYDKDF (reference sequence). This chain's CDR3 is CATRGGQDPYSNQPQHF. The CDR3 DNA sequence: TGTGCCACCCGAGGGGGACAGGACCCTTATAGCAATCAGCCCCAGCATTTT.

The chain joins TRBV6-5 to TRBJ2-2; possibly TRBD2 for D (6 bases). This CDR3 is built from 16 residues. Per the germline V gene, CDR1 is MNHEY and CDR2 is SVGAGI. V was trimmed by 2 bases and J by 3 bases, leaving 13 bases between them. Written as DNA, the CDR3 is TGTGCCAGCAGTTACGGGAGGCGGAGCTACACCGGGGAGCTGTTTTTT. Its protein is CASSYGRRSYTGELFF.

The rearrangement joins TRBV24-1 to TRBJ2-2, with 8 bases aligning to TRBD1. The CDR3 totals 14 residues. From germline, CDR1 is KGHDR and CDR2 SFDVKD. With V trimmed by 11 bases and J by 1 base, 5 bases remained unmatched. The CDR3 coding sequence is TGTGCCAAGAAGGACAGGGAGAACACCGGGGAGCTGTTTTTT. Its protein is CAKKDRENTGELFF.

The J gene is TRBJ1-2, the V gene TRBV11-2; 7 nucleotides agree with TRBD1. The CDR3 extends over 12 amino acids. CDR1 is SGHAT, CDR2 FQNNGV, per germline. V lost 5 bases and J lost 5; bases outside the gene matches: 2. The CDR3 region is CASSVTGYGYTF. The CDR3 nucleotides read TGTGCCAGCAGCGTGACAGGGTATGGCTACACCTTC.

The chain carries TRBV10-1 and TRBJ1-2, with TRBD1 identical over 10 bases. Unmatched junction bases numbered 10, after V lost 6 bases and J lost 6 bases. This CDR3 has 15 residues. In germline, CDR1 is WNHNN, CDR2 SYGVQD (reference sequence). The CDR3 loop is CASSATTGGSDGYTF. CDR3 sequence (DNA): TGCGCCAGCAGCGCGACGACAGGGGGCAGCGATGGCTACACCTTC.